In this sample, the clone carrying this TCR beta chain turned up a few times. Its matching antigen is unknown. This sample is part of a study of lymphopenia after photon versus proton radiotherapy. Overall study results and limits: A bigger post-nadir fall in TCR diversity correlated inversely with survival time in deceased patients. Under photons, naive T cells and diversity fell while effector/memory populations rose. Survival link was tested only in deceased patients; proton benefit remains a possibility. After lymphocyte nadir, photon-treated repertoires showed oligoclonal expansion, especially CD8+ Temra.

TCRdb's copy holds only in-frame clones and misses some; the assay was immunoSEQ multiplex PCR. The table has around 63,000 clones, approximately 86% seen once. V was trimmed by 5 bases and J by 4 bases, leaving 6 bases between them. Germline-derived CDR1 and CDR2 are SEHNR and FQNEAQ (reference sequence). The CDR3 sequence is 13 residues long. The material was peripheral blood, obtained from a patient treated with photon-based radiotherapy. The chain uses TRBV7-9 and TRBJ1-6; D unresolved. The source is a man aged 35 to 55 with gastric cancer. The CDR3 loop is CASSPGYNSPLHF. In nucleotides, the CDR3 is TGTGCCAGCAGCCCGGGGTATAATTCACCCCTCCACTTT.